What follows describes a single T cell receptor beta chain. The clone's antigen remains unknown. No base qualities exist here, and no much larger clone lies one base off it. Collaborating institutions collected whole blood in K2EDTA tubes following their own protocols. For TCRbeta analysis, collaborator samples were shipped as frozen whole blood, as isolated PBMCs, or as DNA extracted from either sample type. The data were taken from a study of blood T cell repertoires in COVID-19 (dated by TCRdb to about 2020). Turning to the overall study: Samples from collaborators originated in the United States, Italy and Spain and spanned both the acute and convalescent phases of COVID-19. The material from the prospective study consisted of cDNA or gDNA derived from T cells, B-cell-depleted T cells, or PBMCs. Deeply sampled blood TCRbeta repertoires from subjects exposed to, actively infected with, or recovered from COVID-19 were included in the dataset. The repertoires were released in a freely available public database intended as a resource for research on the immune response to SARS-CoV-2. Samples were obtained from the ongoing ImmuneRACE study (first 160 participants) and from approximately 1,200 subjects provided by 6 global collaborators. A de-identified subject ID, COVID-19 status, age in years and sex were almost always included in the sample metadata. HLA class I and class II types, where available, came from metadata supplied by the sample provider rather than from assay-based typing. Here is what the overall study found, with its caveats: How much clinical and demographic metadata was included differed by source and by participant, and the metadata was provided uncurated.

Its CDR3 holds 18 amino acids, cysteine through phenylalanine. Of the read, only the CDR3 DNA is kept; its 54 bases are in frame from base 1. CDR1 SGHVS and CDR2 FQNEAQ were looked up in the germline V gene. Trimming at the junction amounts to 1 base on V and 0 bases on J, and the germline ends lie 19 bases apart. TCRbeta CDR3 regions were amplified from genomic DNA using the immunoSEQ Assay, a bias-controlled multiplex PCR. The original pipeline was this. Nucleated cell counts per sample were estimated from amplification of reference gene primers within the assay. To quantify the absolute abundance of each unique TCRbeta CDR3 rearrangement, sequence reads were collapsed and filtered. Productive Simpson clonality was computed per sample as the square root of Simpson's diversity index over productive rearrangements. TCRdb limited this immuneACCESS table to in-frame rearrangements with V and J called. A share of clones is missing; checked studies link under half to unresolved V genes, and the rest is unexplained. The V and J calls and the clone size are those of that table, but D and trimming were determined from the DNA. This sample holds about 120,000 clones; about 80% were observed only once. Clones ranked in the top ten supply approximately 25% of the sample.

Sequencing used peripheral blood. Recombination joined TRBV7-8 with TRBJ2-7, and the D gene may be TRBD2, 6 bases matching. This clonotype originated in a human donor in a cohort sampled during active COVID-19. The DNA sequence is given as TGTGCCAGCAGCTTAGTTTTTGGGGGAGGTAGTAGCTCCTACGAGCAGTACTTC. Its amino acids are CASSLVFGGGSSSYEQYF. The entire variable domain, with the stretches around the CDR3 drawn from the reference TRBV7-8 and TRBJ2-7 proteins, is GAGVSQSPRYKVAKRGQDVALRCDPISGHVSLFWYQQALGQGPEFLTYFQNEAQLDKSGLPSDRFFAERPEGSVSTLKIQRTQQEDSAVYLCASSLVFGGGSSSYEQYFGPGTRLTVT.